These T cell receptor beta chains were read from a single sample in a study of T cells in Graves' hyperthyroidism and ophthalmopathy. TCRdb re-derived calls from the multiplex PCR reads in MiXCR, one entry per CDR3 protein. The sample has over 350,000 distinct CDR3 sequences, approximately 18% seen once. Sequencing was done on a sample of blood. The receptors come from a man aged 18 to 29 with Graves' ophthalmopathy. Each CDR3 is given with its conserved first and last residue. Each record gives: V gene, D gene, J gene, clone size, CDR3 DNA, CDR3 protein. A D gene is named only where the DNA matches it firmly. Rows give clone size only sometimes, using once, few, many, or a class for an expanded clone.

>TRBV20-1|NA|TRBJ1-1|many
TGCACTGCGGGGACGAGGGGGAACACTGAAGCTTTCTTT
CTAGTRGNTEAFF
>TRBV28|NA|TRBJ1-1|NA
TGTGCCAGCAGTCCCCGGGGGCAGGGTAGCACTGAAGCTTTCTTT
CASSPRGQGSTEAFF
>TRBV4-1|NA|TRBJ2-3|NA
TGCGCCAGCGGCCAAGAGAGCGGTAGGAGCACAGATACGCAGTATTTT
CASGQESGRSTDTQYF
>TRBV5-1|NA|TRBJ1-1|many
TGCGCCAGCAGCGACTTATCCCGGGACTGGAACACTGAAGCTTTCTTT
CASSDLSRDWNTEAFF
>TRBV3-1|TRBD1|TRBJ1-2|many
TGTGCCAGCAGCCAAGGAATTGGACAGGGGAGTGGCTACACCTTC
CASSQGIGQGSGYTF
>TRBV20-1|NA|TRBJ1-1|NA
TGCAGTGTTCTGGGCGTAATGAACACTGAAGCTTTCTTT
CSVLGVMNTEAFF
>TRBV19|TRBD1|TRBJ1-5|NA
TGTGCCAGTAGTATGGAGAGGGGGCCTTTTGGGGCCCAGCATTTT
CASSMERGPFGAQHF
>TRBV20-1|TRBD2|TRBJ2-7|NA
TGCAGTGCTACTAGCGGGGTTAGCTCCTACGAGCAGTACTTC
CSATSGVSSYEQYF
>TRBV24-1|NA|TRBJ1-5|few
TGTGCCACCAGTGATTCGGGAAAAAGCAATCAGCCCCAGCATTTT
CATSDSGKSNQPQHF
>TRBV6-2/TRBV6-3|NA|TRBJ2-4|many
TGTGCCAGCAGCTGGACTCCCGCCGGCGTGGCGTCCAAAAACATTCAGTACTTC
CASSWTPAGVASKNIQYF
>TRBV5-1|NA|TRBJ1-2|few
TGCGCCAGCAGCTTGGGCGGGGAAGCTGCTGGCTACACCTTC
CASSLGGEAAGYTF
>TRBV10-2|TRBD2|TRBJ2-7|many
TGCGCCAGCAAAGGCGGGGGGAACGAGCAGTACTTC
CASKGGGNEQYF
>TRBV6-6|NA|TRBJ1-2|few
TGTGCCAGCAGTTACTCGTCGGCGGCCTACCGTGGCTACACCTTC
CASSYSSAAYRGYTF
>TRBV11-2|NA|TRBJ1-4|many
TGTGCCAGCAGCTTAGGGATATGGGGGCAGGGACATGAAAAACTGTTTTTT
CASSLGIWGQGHEKLFF
>TRBV29-1|NA|TRBJ2-3|many
TGCAGCGTTGGTCCCGGGACGGTCACAGATACGCAGTATTTT
CSVGPGTVTDTQYF
>TRBV7-9|TRBD1|TRBJ2-7|many
TGTGCCAGCAGCTTAGGGACAGGGAGCGAGCAGTACTTC
CASSLGTGSEQYF
>TRBV5-1|TRBD1|TRBJ2-5|NA
TGCGCCAGCAGCTTGGGACAGGGTAGTGGGCAAGAGACCCAGTACTTC
CASSLGQGSGQETQYF
>TRBV19|NA|TRBJ2-2|few
TGTGCCAGTAGTATACCTGGGGCATACGGGGAGCTGTTTTTT
CASSIPGAYGELFF
>TRBV3-1|TRBD1|TRBJ1-6|NA
TGTGCCAGCAGCCAAGATAGGACAGGGCCTTGGAGCTCCTATAATTCACCCCTCCACTTT
CASSQDRTGPWSSYNSPLHF
>TRBV11-2|NA|TRBJ1-1|many
TGTGCCAGCAGCTTAACCCGATTAAGGTGGGACACTGAAGCTTTCTTT
CASSLTRLRWDTEAFF
>TRBV4-1|NA|TRBJ2-3|NA
TGCGCCAGCAGCCAAGCGGGGGCGCCGGGTACGCAGTATTTT
CASSQAGAPGTQYF
>TRBV7-9|TRBD2|TRBJ2-3|many
TGTGCCAGCAGCATGCCCGGGACTAGCGGGGGGGCCGCAGATACGCAGTATTTT
CASSMPGTSGGAADTQYF
>TRBV19|NA|TRBJ2-6|NA
TGTGCCAGTAGTATAGGACACTCTGGGGCCAACGTCCTGACTTTC
CASSIGHSGANVLTF
>TRBV10-3|NA|TRBJ1-2|NA
TGTGCCATCAGTGACACGGGGGCCGCGGTTGATGGCTACACCTTC
CAISDTGAAVDGYTF
>TRBV18|TRBD1|TRBJ1-3|NA
TGTGCCAGCTCACACGACAGGGACTCTGGAAACACCATATATTTT
CASSHDRDSGNTIYF
>TRBV7-6|NA|TRBJ2-5|NA
TGTGCCAGCAGCCCCCGACAGCAAGAGACCCAGTACTTC
CASSPRQQETQYF
>TRBV5-1|TRBD2|TRBJ2-3|many
TGCGCCAGCACTAGCGGAGTGTTCACAGATACGCAGTATTTT
CASTSGVFTDTQYF
>TRBV7-9|TRBD2|TRBJ2-7|many
TGTGCCGTGGGGAGGGACGAGTCCTACGAGCAGTACTTC
CAVGRDESYEQYF
>TRBV29-1|NA|TRBJ2-7|few
TGCAGCGTTGACTACGGGAATGACTACGAGCAGTACTTC
CSVDYGNDYEQYF
>TRBV27|NA|TRBJ2-2|NA
TGTGCCAGCAGCTGGGGGCAATCAGCCGGGGAGCTGTTTTTT
CASSWGQSAGELFF
>TRBV15|NA|TRBJ2-7|NA
TGTGCCACCAGCAGAGATCTGTTCGGGGAAACCTACGAGCAGTACTTC
CATSRDLFGETYEQYF
>TRBV2|TRBD1|TRBJ1-2|NA
TGTGCCAGCAGTGACCCTGGACAGGGGATGGACTATGGCTACACCTTC
CASSDPGQGMDYGYTF
>TRBV10-3|NA|TRBJ2-6|many
TGTGCCATCAGTGTCGGCAGGGGGGAACCCTCTGGGGCCAACGTCCTGACTTTC
CAISVGRGEPSGANVLTF
>TRBV20-1|TRBD2|TRBJ2-3|many
TGCAGTGCTAACGGGGGGTCCACTATTGAGGATACGCAGTATTTT
CSANGGSTIEDTQYF
>TRBV20-1|NA|TRBJ2-2|many
TGCAGTGCTAGAGATTTCAGGGTCGTCACCGGGGAGCTGTTTTTT
CSARDFRVVTGELFF
>TRBV2|NA|TRBJ1-2|many
TGTGCCAGCGAGAACAGGGCGTATGGCTACACCTTC
CASENRAYGYTF
>TRBV5-1|TRBD1|TRBJ2-2|few
TGCGCCAGCAGTCCTACGGGCGGGACAGGGGGCCTCGGGGAGCTGTTTTTT
CASSPTGGTGGLGELFF
>TRBV20-1|NA|TRBJ1-5|many
TGCAGTGCTCCCGACAGATACAATCAGCCCCAGCATTTT
CSAPDRYNQPQHF
>TRBV28|NA|TRBJ2-1|many
TGTGCCAGCAGTTTAGGGACACTCTACAATGAGCAGTTCTTC
CASSLGTLYNEQFF
>TRBV9|NA|TRBJ1-2|many
TGTGCCAGCAGCCCCCACACCTATGGCTACACCTTC
CASSPHTYGYTF
>TRBV24-1|TRBD1|TRBJ2-3|many
TGTGCCACCAGGACAGGGGGTAGCACAGATACGCAGTATTTT
CATRTGGSTDTQYF
>TRBV19|NA|TRBJ1-2|NA
TGTGCCAGTAGTATGCCCCCAGGACTCAACGCCTATGGCTACACCTTC
CASSMPPGLNAYGYTF
>TRBV14|TRBD2|TRBJ2-5|many
TGTGCCAGCAGCCAAACGGTCGGGGGGAAAGAGACCCAGTACTTC
CASSQTVGGKETQYF
>TRBV7-2|NA|TRBJ1-1|NA
TGTGCCAGCAGCCAGGGTAGGTACACTGAAGCTTTCTTT
CASSQGRYTEAFF
>TRBV6-1|TRBD1|TRBJ1-1|few
TGTGCCAGCAGTGAAGCGGGGACAGGGTTGCCCGGCACTGAAGCTTTCTTT
CASSEAGTGLPGTEAFF
>TRBV18|TRBD1|TRBJ1-2|few
TGTGCCAGCTCACCACCGGGGCAGGGGGAATCCCCGTCTGGCTACACCTTC
CASSPPGQGESPSGYTF
>TRBV12-3/TRBV12-4|NA|TRBJ2-1|many
TGTGCCAGCAGTTTATCCGGAGGCGGTGAGCAGTTCTTC
CASSLSGGGEQFF
>TRBV6-2/TRBV6-3|NA|TRBJ1-6|NA
TGTGCCAGCTGCCTAGACACGTATAATTCACCCCTCCACTTT
CASCLDTYNSPLHF
>TRBV28|TRBD1|TRBJ2-7|NA
TGTGCCAGCAGTCGCCCCGGGACAGGGTGGAACGAGCAGTACTTC
CASSRPGTGWNEQYF
>TRBV12-3/TRBV12-4|NA|TRBJ2-5|many
TGTGCCAGCAGTTCCTCCCTAATCCAAGAGACCCAGTACTTC
CASSSSLIQETQYF
>TRBV10-2|TRBD1|TRBJ1-2|NA
TGCGCCAGCGGTGAGTCGAGGACAGGCACTGGCTACACCTTC
CASGESRTGTGYTF